This T cell receptor beta chain was found in a study of T cell repertoires in cytomegalovirus infection (dated by TCRdb to between 2019 and 2020). About the study as a whole: Donor HLA type was relevant to the analysis, as public TCR beta signatures indicated carriage of CMV infection together with the matching HLA type. Study-level results and caveats: Carriers of CMV infection plus the relevant HLA type were discriminated by the cumulative frequency of public TCR beta family members in the study cohort and in an independent approximately 340-donor cohort. The ex vivo response was dominated by HLA-C-restricted CMV-specific TCR beta clonotypes, which also provided the single most frequent clonotype in two of eight donors.

There are 13 amino acids in the CDR3, from cysteine to phenylalanine inclusive. CDR3 DNA only is kept here, 39 bases in frame from base 1. The germline V gene gives CDR1 as SGHTA and CDR2 as FQGNSA. V drops 6 bases and J drops 5 bases, leaving 13 bases in between. TCRdb records Illumina HiSeq 1500 as the sequencer. TCRdb cleaned the public reads at Q25 with fastp, built clones with MiXCR and kept in-frame beta chains. Rows are unified per CDR3 protein, each entry keeping the most common DNA and genes. Here the sample has about 180,000 distinct CDR3 sequences; roughly 15% occur a single time. Together, the top ten hold approximately 26% of the sample. Details on this clonotype: No antigen is known for it. Base qualities are not at hand, and no much larger clone is one base apart.

The sequence derives from a human donor in good health (CMV status not recorded). Some clones in this sample may be carry-over from other donors' samples. The sequencing sample was made of CD8+ T cells from PBMCs. The chain is encoded by TRBV7-2 joined to TRBJ1-1; the D region possibly corresponds to TRBD1 (5 bases align). For the CDR3, the sequence is CASRDTGKTEAFF. The DNA sequence follows: TGTGCCAGCAGAGATACAGGCAAAACTGAAGCTTTCTTT.